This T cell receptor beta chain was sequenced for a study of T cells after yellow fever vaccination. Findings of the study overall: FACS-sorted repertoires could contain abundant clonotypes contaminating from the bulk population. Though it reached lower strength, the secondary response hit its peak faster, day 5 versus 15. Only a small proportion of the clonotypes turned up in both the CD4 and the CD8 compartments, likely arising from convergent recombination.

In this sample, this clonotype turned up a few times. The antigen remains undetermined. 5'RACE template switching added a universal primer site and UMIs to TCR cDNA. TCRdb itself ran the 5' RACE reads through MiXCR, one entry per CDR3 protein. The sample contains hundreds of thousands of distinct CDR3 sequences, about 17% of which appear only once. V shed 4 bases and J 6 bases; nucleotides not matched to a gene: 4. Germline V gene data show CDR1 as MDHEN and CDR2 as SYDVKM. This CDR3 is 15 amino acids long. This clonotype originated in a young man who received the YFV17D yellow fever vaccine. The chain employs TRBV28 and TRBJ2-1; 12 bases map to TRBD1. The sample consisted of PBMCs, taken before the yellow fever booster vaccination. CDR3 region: CASSSGTGGFNEQFF. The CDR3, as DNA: TGTGCCAGCAGTTCCGGGACAGGGGGCTTCAATGAGCAGTTCTTC. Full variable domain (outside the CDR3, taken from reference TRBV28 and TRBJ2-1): DVKVTQSSRYLVKRTGEKVFLECVQDMDHENMFWYRQDPGLGLRLIYFSYDVKMKEKGDIPEGYSVSREKKERFSLILESASTNQTSMYLCASSSGTGGFNEQFFGPGTRLTVL.